This T cell receptor (beta chain) was found in a study of T cell clonality in common variable immunodeficiency. Whole-study results and caveats: Common variable immunodeficiency TCR beta sequences reportedly had fewer deletions and N-nucleotide insertions.

TCRdb's table, derived via immunoSEQ multiplex PCR, lists solely in-frame clones and lacks some. The record shows about 20,000 clones for this sample, with no singletons present. The CDR3 runs 15 residues. Germline trimming cut 4 bases from V and 2 bases from J; bases unmatched to any gene: 2. CDR1 KGHSH and CDR2 LQKENI come from the germline V gene. This clone was seen more than once but under ten times. What it binds is not known. The DNA ends 3 residues before the CDR3 does, and the rest of the CDR3 is filled in from the germline J gene. The sequenced sample was peripheral blood mononuclear cells. The TCR originated in a human donor with common variable immunodeficiency. The chain uses TRBV18 and TRBJ2-7; 13 bases are shared with TRBD2. The CDR3 region is CASSLGTSGAYEQYF. The CDR3 DNA, read in part, is TGTGCCAGCTCACTCGGGACTAGCGGGGCCTACGAG.